This TCR beta chain was sequenced for a study of radiation and T cells in renal cell carcinoma. Of note for this clone: A read error may produce the germline difference seen at one junction end. The sample has other DNA sequences that encode this CDR3 too.

Time point defined: baseline pretreatment blood. Treatment noted: 15 Gy SBRT to primary tumor, nephrectomy 4 weeks later. This CDR3 is 14 amino acids long. CDR1 LNHDA and CDR2 SQIVND come from the germline V gene (reference sequence). The assay was immunoSEQ multiplex PCR, and TCRdb's table has in-frame clones only and misses some. The sample comprises about 130,000 clones, approximately 78% of which are singletons, and 3% rests with the top ten. Specimen: blood, collected from a patient whose treatment included radiotherapy and nephrectomy. V usage is TRBV19 and J usage is TRBJ1-6, with D perhaps TRBD1 (5 bases). The origin of this receptor is a woman in her fifties or sixties with renal cell carcinoma. CDR3 region: CASSMGGGKSPLHF. CDR3 DNA sequence: TGCGCCAGTAGTATGGGCGGGGGGAAATCACCCCTCCACTTT.